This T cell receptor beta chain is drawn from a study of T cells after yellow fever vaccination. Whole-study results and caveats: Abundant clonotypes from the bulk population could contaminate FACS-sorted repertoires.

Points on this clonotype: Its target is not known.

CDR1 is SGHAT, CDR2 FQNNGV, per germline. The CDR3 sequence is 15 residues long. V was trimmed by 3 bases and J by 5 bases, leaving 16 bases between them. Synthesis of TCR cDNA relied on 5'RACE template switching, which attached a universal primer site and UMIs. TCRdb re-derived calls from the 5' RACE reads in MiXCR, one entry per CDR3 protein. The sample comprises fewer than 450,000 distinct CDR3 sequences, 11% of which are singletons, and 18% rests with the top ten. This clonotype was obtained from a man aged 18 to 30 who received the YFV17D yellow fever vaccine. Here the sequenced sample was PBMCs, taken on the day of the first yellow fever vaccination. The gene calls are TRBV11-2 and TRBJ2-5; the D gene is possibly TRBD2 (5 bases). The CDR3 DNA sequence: TGTGCCAGCAGCTTCACTTCGGGGAATGGTGAGACCCAGTACTTC. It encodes CASSFTSGNGETQYF. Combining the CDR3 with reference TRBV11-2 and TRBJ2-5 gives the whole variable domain EAGVAQSPRYKIIEKRQSVAFWCNPISGHATLYWYQQILGQGPKLLIQFQNNGVVDDSQLPKDRFSAERLKGVDSTLKIQPAKLEDSAVYLCASSFTSGNGETQYFGPGTRLLVL.